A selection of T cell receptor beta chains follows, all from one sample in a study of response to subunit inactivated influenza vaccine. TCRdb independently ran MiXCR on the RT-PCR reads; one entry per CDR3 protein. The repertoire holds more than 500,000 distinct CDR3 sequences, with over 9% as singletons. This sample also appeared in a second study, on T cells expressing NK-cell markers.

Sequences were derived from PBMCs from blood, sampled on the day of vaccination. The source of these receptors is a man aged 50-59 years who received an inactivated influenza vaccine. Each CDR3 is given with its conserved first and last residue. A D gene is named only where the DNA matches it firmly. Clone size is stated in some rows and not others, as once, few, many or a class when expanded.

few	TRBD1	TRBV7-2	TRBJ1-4	CASSSDRGRVEKLFF
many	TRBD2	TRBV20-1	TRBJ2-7	CSAALGLAFEQYF
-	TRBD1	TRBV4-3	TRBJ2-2	CASSQPTGTGELFF
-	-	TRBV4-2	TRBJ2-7	CASGPGLACEQYF
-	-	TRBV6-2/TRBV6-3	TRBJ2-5	CASSPKLAKQETQYF
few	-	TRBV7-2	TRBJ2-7	CASSFYPGSEQYF
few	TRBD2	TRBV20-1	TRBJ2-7	CSAPSGTPYEQYF
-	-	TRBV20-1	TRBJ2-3	CSGTIGASGTDTQYF
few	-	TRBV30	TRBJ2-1	CAWRGGATYNEQFF
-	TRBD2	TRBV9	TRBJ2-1	CASSETSGESAYNEQFF
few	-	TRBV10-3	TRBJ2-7	CAISDPRITYEQYF
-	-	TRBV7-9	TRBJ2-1	CASSFTRRHNEQFF
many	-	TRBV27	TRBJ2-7	CASSFLGSYEQYF
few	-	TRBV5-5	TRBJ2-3	CASGSGQPQLDTQYF
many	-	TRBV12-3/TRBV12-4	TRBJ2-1	CASSLMADYNEQFF
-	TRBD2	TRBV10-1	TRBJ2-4	CASSLTSGQKNIQYF
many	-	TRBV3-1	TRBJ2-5	CASSQTGGEETQYF
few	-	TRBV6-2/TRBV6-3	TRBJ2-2	CASNTANTGELFF
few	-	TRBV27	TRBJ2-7	CASSSGGTRKEQYF
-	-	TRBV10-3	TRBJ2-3	CAIRELGTDTQYF
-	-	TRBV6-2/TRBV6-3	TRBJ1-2	CASRSEGTVGYTF
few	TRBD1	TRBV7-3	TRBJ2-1	CASSEGQGSYNEQFF
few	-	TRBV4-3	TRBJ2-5	CASSQEVRGETQYF
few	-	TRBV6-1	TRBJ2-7	CASSLGGDGIYEQYF
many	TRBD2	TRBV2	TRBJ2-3	CASSPTSGGTDTQYF
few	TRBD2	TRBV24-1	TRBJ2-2	CATSDLGLAENTGELFF
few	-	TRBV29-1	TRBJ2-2	CSVGTTNTGELFF
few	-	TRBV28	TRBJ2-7	CASSFWEASYEQYF
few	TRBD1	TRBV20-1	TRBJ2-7	CSAPRDSIYEQYF
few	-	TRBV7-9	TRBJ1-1	CASSSQGVTEAFF
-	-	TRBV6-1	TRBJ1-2	CASRKTRGDYGDTF
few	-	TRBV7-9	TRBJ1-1	CASSLGGPAGTEAFF
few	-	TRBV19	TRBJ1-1	CASSTILMNTEAFF
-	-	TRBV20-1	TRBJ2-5	CSQSGGRETQYF
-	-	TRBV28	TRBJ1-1	CASSFWQLNTEAFF
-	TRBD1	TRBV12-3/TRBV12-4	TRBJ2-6	CASSPGQGASGANVLTF
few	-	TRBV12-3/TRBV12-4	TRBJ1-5	CASSFWGSGVPQPQHF
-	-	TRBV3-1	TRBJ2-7	CASSQVLSGEQYF
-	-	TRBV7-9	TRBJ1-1	CASRSWDGLNTEAFF
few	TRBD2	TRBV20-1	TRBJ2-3	CSASDEGTIADTQYF
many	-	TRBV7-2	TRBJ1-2	CASSPQFSLYNYGYTF
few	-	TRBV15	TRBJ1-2	CATSRDEEFGYTF
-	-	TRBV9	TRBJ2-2	CASSVERSRGPTNTGELFF
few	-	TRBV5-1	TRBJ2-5	CASSLEQAAQYF
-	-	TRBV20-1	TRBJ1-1	CSAREPGRMNTEAFF
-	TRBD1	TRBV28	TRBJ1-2	CASSLRGQEGPYYGYTF
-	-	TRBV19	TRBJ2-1	CASMTPTNEQFF
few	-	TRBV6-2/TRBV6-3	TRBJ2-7	CASSFLLSYEQYF
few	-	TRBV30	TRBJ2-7	CAWSIRGPYEQYF
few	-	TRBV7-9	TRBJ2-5	CASSSGRGLQETQYF